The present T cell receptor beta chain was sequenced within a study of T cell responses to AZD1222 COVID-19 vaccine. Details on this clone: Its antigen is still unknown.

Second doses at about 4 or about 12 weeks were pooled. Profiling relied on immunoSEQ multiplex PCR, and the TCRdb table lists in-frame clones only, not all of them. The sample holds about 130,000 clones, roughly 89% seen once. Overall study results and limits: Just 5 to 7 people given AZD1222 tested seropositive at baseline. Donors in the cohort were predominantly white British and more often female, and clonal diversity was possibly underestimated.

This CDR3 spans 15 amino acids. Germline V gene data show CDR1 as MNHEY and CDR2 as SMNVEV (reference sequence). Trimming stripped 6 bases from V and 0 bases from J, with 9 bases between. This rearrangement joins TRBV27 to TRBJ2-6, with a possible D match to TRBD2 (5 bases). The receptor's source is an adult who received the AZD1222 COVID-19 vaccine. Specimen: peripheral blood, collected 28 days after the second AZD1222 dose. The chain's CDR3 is CASRRGSSGANVLTF. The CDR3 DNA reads TGTGCCAGCAGGAGAGGGAGCTCTGGGGCCAACGTCCTGACTTTC.